The T cell receptor (beta chain) described here comes from a study of T-cell reconstitution after alpha-beta-depleted transplantation in children. A remark on this clonotype: As yet, its antigen is unknown.

As it was prepared, the TCRbeta library received unique molecular identifiers. TCRdb passed the PCR reads through MiXCR, listing each CDR3 protein once. The sample lists 200,000 to 250,000 distinct CDR3 sequences; 20% to 30% were seen once. Germline loops: CDR1 SGHRS, CDR2 YFSETQ. Trimming stripped 4 bases from V and 1 base from J, with 18 bases between. The CDR3 loop spans 17 amino acids. Study conclusions and caveats: About two months after transplant, alpha-beta T cells reportedly came from several hundred expanded graft clones.

The starting material was PBMCs, obtained before TCRalphabeta/CD19-depleted stem cell transplant. This TCR derives from a girl aged 2 to 10 with Fanconi anemia, due to receive a stem cell transplant. The chain carries TRBV5-1 and TRBJ2-1; D gene unclear. The CDR3 reads CASSPSSVTRSYNEQFF. In DNA form, the CDR3 reads TGCGCCAGCAGCCCCTCTTCGGTGACGAGGTCCTACAATGAGCAGTTCTTC.